The 11 T cell receptor beta chains presented below share a single source sample, sequenced in a study of tumor and adjacent non-tumor tissue in lung cancer. A modified ARM-PCR protocol with three rounds of nested PCR amplified TCRbeta. Each CDR3 protein is one row after TCRdb ran MiXCR on the multiplex PCR reads. The sample has around 70,000 distinct CDR3 sequences, 73% seen once; the top ten hold roughly 30%. The template was RNA from unsorted bulk tissue. Sequenced input: lung tumor tissue. These receptors were obtained from a man aged 55 to 69 with non-small cell lung cancer.

Note on this clonotype: The junction shows a germline mismatch at one end, possibly a read error. The rearrangement links TRBV7-8 to TRBJ1-5; weak D call: TRBD2 (6 bases). The DNA end lines up better with TRBJ2-3; the J call may be wrong. Germline CDR1 reads SGHVS; CDR2 reads FQNEAQ. This CDR3 region has 16 residues. CDR3 sequence reads: CTSSLAWRGRTQPQYF. CDR3 nucleotide sequence: TGTACCAGCAGCTTAGCGTGGAGGGGCCGCACTCAGCCCCAGTATTTT.

This clonotype was detected many times. The J gene is TRBJ1-2, the V gene TRBV6-5; D possibly corresponds to TRBD1 (6 bases). Trimming cost V 6 bases and J 8 bases, with 19 bases left between them. From germline, CDR1 is MNHEY and CDR2 SVGAGI. The CDR3 sequence is 14 residues long. CDR3 bases: TGTGCCAGCAGGGACGAAGGGGGAGCGGGCGGCTACACCTTC. Encoded protein: CASRDEGGAGGYTF.

This clonotype has ten or more counts. The genes are TRBV13 and TRBJ2-1; D is uncertain. V lost 0 bases and J 8 bases, leaving 11 bases between the germline ends. The CDR3 covers 14 residues. Germline CDR1 and CDR2: PRHDT and FYEKMQ (reference sequence). As DNA, the CDR3 is TGTGCCAGCAGCTTAGGAGGCGTAATAGATGAGCAGTTCTTC. Translated, it gives CASSLGGVIDEQFF.

Concerning this clonotype: One end of the junction is discordant with germline, which a read error may explain. This chain's CDR3 is CAGGLEKLMKTEAFF. Written as DNA, the CDR3 is TGTGCCGGCGGGTTGGAGAAACTCATGAAGACTGAAGCTTTCTTT. The chain recombines TRBV6-6 with TRBJ1-1, with D hard to call. The CDR3 sequence is 15 residues long. Germline lookup yields CDR1 MNHNY and CDR2 SVGAGI (reference sequence).

The chain's CDR3 is CSARTGRKTYEQYF. The CDR3 DNA follows: TGCAGTGCTCGAACCGGGAGAAAGACGTACGAGCAGTACTTC. This sequence joins TRBV20-1 and TRBJ2-7, with D maybe TRBD2 (6 bases). The CDR3 is 14 amino acids. The V and J ends lost 5 bases and 4 bases respectively, with 18 bases between them. The germline V gene has CDR1 DFQATT and CDR2 SNEGSKA (reference sequence).

Regarding this clonotype: This may arise from a read error, as a much more abundant clone is one base away. The rearrangement links TRBV7-8 to TRBJ2-2, with D possibly being TRBD2 (5 bases). The CDR3 covers 13 residues. Germline V gene lookup returns CDR1 SGHVS and CDR2 FQNEAQ. V was clipped by 5 bases and J by 5 bases, with 9 bases between them. The CDR3 is CASSKPGTGELFF. CDR3 DNA sequence: TGTGCCAGCAGCAAACCGGGAACCGGGGAGCTGTTTTTT.

This clonotype was seen more than once but under ten times. A read error may produce the germline difference seen at one junction end. V and J are TRBV12-3 or TRBV12-4 and TRBJ1-1; D uncertain. This CDR3 has 17 amino acids. The CDR3 sequence: CANSFTPGPGVNTEAFF. The CDR3 coding sequence is TGTGCCAACAGTTTTACCCCGGGCCCGGGCGTGAACACTGAAGCTTTCTTT.

Note on this clonotype: The junction departs from the called germline gene at one end, perhaps through a read error. The chain recombines TRBV19 with TRBJ1-5, with D uncertain. CDR1 is LNHDA, CDR2 SQIVND, per germline (reference sequence). The CDR3 is 15 residues long. The CDR3 sequence: CASSSGVASNQPQHF. In DNA form, the CDR3 reads TGTGCCAGTAGTAGTGGGGTAGCGAGCAATCAGCCCCAACATTTT.

This clonotype was observed a handful of times. This chain links TRBV5-1 with TRBJ2-2, with D perhaps matching TRBD1 (6 bases). The CDR3 has 15 amino acids. The germline V gene has CDR1 SGHRS and CDR2 YFSETQ. Trimming took off 4 bases at V and 3 bases at J, with 13 bases between the two ends. The DNA of the CDR3 is TGCGCCAGCAGCCATACAGGGTGGGACACCGGGGAGCTGTTTTTT. Amino acids: CASSHTGWDTGELFF.

Details on this clonotype: This is likely a read error, given that the CDR3 carries no conserved phenylalanine or tryptophan at its end. The gene calls are TRBV20-1 and TRBJ1-5, with D possibly TRBD1 on 6 matching bases. The length of the CDR3 is 13 residues. Germline V CDR1 and CDR2: DFQATT, SNEGSKA (reference sequence). The DNA of the CDR3 is TGCAGTGCTAGGTTGTGGGACAATCAGACCCAGCATTTA. As protein: CSARLWDNQTQHL.

V gene TRBV20-1 combines with J gene TRBJ2-7, with D possibly being TRBD2 (6 bases). The V and J ends lost 0 bases and 2 bases respectively, with 11 bases between them. Germline loops: CDR1 DFQATT, CDR2 SNEGSKA (reference sequence). The CDR3 has 14 amino acids. CDR3 in amino acids: CSARDAGKPYEQYF. DNA for the CDR3: TGCAGTGCTAGAGATGCGGGGAAGCCCTACGAGCAGTACTTC.